This TCR beta chain appears in the sequencing data of a study of T cell repertoires in aging, cancer and after chemotherapy. About the study: Pre- and post-chemotherapy samples were paired from glioblastoma patients treated with temozolomide-based therapy. The full dataset contained 9.1 million or so TCR reads. Findings and caveats of the study: The repertoire data cannot show anything about immunological memory following chemotherapy. Rebound thymic output was suggested by rising median generation probability during chemotherapy in each cancer cohort.

With 2 bases clipped from V and 5 bases from J, the junction kept 3 bases outside the gene matches. The CDR3 extends over 14 amino acids. CDR1 is MNHNY and CDR2 is SVGAGI in the germline V gene (reference sequence). TCR beta rearrangements were amplified from peripheral blood genomic DNA. Multiplex touch-down PCR with TRB-A/B primers amplified rearranged V-D-J TRB sequences. MiXCR, run by TCRdb on the multiplex PCR reads, gives a single entry per CDR3 protein. In the table there are 15,000 to 20,000 distinct CDR3 sequences, 35% to 40% of which are singletons. In regard to this clonotype: What it binds is unknown.

The chain couples TRBV6-6 to TRBJ2-5; 9 bases fit TRBD1. The TCR was taken from a human donor with a solid tumor. What was sequenced was blood. The CDR3 DNA follows: TGTGCCAGCAGTTACAGGGACAGGGTGGAGACCCAGTACTTC. It translates to CASSYRDRVETQYF.